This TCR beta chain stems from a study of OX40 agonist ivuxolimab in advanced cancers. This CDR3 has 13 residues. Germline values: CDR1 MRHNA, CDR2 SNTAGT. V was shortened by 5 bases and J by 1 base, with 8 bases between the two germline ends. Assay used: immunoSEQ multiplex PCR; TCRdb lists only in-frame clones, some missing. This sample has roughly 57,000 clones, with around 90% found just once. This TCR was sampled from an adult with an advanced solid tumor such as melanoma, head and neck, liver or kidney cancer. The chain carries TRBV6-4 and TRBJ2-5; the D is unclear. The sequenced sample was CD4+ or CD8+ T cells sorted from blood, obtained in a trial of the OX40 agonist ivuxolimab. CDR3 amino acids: CASSQDIQETQYF. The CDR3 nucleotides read TGTGCCAGCAGTCAGGATATCCAAGAGACCCAGTACTTC.